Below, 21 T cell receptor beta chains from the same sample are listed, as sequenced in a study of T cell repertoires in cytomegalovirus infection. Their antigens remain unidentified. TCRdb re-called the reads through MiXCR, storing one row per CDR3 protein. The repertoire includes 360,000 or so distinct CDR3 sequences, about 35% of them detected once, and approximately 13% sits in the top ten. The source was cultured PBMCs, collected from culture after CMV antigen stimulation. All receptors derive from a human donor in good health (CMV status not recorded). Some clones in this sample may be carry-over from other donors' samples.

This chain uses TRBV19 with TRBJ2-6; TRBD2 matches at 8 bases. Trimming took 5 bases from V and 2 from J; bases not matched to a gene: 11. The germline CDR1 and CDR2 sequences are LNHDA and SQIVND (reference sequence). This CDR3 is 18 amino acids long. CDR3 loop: CASSVAGGLVAGANVLTF. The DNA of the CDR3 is TGTGCCAGTAGTGTTGCGGGAGGTTTGGTCGCTGGGGCCAACGTCCTGACTTTC.

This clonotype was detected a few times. CDR3: CASSPRLDTGELFF. The CDR3 DNA sequence: TGTGCCAGCAGCCCACGACTAGACACCGGGGAGCTGTTTTTT. The chain has TRBV3-1 and TRBJ2-2; D possibly corresponds to TRBD2 (6 bases). Germline V gene lookup returns CDR1 LGHDT and CDR2 YNNKEL (reference sequence). The ends were cut back, 4 bases at V and 3 bases at J, with 9 bases in the middle. The CDR3 loop spans 14 amino acids.

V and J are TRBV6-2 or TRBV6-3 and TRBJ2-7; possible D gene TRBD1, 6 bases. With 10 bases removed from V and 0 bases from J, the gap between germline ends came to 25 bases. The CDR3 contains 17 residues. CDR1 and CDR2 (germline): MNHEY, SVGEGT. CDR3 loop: CATWDNRATHLSYEQYV. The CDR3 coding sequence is TGTGCCACCTGGGACAACCGAGCCACTCACCTCTCCTACGAGCAGTACGTC.

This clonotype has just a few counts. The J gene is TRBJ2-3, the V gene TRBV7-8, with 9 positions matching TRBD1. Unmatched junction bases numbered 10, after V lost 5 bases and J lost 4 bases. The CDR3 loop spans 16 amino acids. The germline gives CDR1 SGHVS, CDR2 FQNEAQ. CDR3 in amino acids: CASSQLVGQGPDTQYF. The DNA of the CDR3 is TGTGCCAGCAGCCAGCTTGTGGGACAGGGCCCAGATACGCAGTATTTT.

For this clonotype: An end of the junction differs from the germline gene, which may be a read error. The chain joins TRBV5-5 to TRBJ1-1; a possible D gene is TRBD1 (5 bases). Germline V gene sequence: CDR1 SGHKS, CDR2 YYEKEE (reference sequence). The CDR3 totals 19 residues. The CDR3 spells CASSLVGGVGEGENTKAFF. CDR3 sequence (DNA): TGTGCCAGCAGCTTGGTTGGGGGAGTCGGGGAAGGAGAGAACACTAAAGCTTTCTTT.

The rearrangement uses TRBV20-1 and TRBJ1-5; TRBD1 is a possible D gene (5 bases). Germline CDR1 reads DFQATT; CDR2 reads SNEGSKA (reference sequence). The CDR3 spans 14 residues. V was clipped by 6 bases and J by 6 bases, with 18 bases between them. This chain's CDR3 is CSAAPAIGVQPQHF. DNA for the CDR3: TGCAGTGCGGCCCCGGCCATAGGGGTTCAGCCCCAGCATTTT.

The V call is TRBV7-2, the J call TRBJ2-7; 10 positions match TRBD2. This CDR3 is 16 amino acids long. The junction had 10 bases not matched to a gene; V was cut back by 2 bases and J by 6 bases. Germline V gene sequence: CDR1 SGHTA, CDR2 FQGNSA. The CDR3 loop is CASSLWLAGVRGEQYF. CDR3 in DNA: TGTGCCAGCAGCTTATGGCTAGCGGGAGTTAGAGGCGAGCAGTACTTC.

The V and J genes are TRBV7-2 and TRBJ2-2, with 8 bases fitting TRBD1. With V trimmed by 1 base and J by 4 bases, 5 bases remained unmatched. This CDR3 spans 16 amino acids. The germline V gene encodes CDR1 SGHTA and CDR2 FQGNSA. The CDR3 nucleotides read TGTGCCAGCAGCTTAGAGGACAGGGCGGGCACCGGGGAGCTGTTTTTT. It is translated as CASSLEDRAGTGELFF.

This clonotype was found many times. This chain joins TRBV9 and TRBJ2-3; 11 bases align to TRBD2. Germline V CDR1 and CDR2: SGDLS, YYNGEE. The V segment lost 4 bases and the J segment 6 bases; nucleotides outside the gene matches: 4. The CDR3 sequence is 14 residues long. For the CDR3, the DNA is TGTGCCAGCAGCTATAGCGGGAGGGACGATACGCAGTATTTT. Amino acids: CASSYSGRDDTQYF.

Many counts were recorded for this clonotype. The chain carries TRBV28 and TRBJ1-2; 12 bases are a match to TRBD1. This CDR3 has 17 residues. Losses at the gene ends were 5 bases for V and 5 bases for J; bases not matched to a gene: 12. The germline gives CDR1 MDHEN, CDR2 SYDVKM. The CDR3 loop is CASSAGTGGASGYGYTF. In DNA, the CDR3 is TGTGCCAGCAGTGCCGGGACAGGGGGCGCCTCGGGGTATGGCTACACCTTC.

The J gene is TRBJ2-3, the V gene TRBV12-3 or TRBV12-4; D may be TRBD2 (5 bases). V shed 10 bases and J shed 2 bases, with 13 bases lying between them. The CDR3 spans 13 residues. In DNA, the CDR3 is TGTGCCACACGGGTGCTAGCCACAGATACGCAGTATTTT. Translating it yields CATRVLATDTQYF.

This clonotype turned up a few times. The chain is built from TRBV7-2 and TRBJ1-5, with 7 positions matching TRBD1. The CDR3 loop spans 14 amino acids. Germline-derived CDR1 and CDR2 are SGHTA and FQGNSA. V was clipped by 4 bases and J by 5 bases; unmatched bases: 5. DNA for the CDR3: TGTGCCAGCAGCTCACAGGGGACTCATCAGCCCCAGCATTTT. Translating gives CASSSQGTHQPQHF. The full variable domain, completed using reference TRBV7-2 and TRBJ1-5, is GAGVSQSPSNKVTEKGKDVELRCDPISGHTALYWYRQSLGQGLEFLIYFQGNSAPDKSGLPSDRFSAERTGGSVSTLTIQRTQQEDSAVYLCASSSQGTHQPQHFGDGTRLSIL.

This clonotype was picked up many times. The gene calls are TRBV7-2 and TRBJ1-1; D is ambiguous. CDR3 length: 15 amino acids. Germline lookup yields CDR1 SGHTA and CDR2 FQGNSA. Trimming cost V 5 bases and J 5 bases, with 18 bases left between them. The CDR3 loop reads CASSPRLGWGTEAFF. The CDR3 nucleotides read TGTGCCAGCAGCCCCAGGTTGGGGTGGGGAACTGAAGCTTTCTTT.

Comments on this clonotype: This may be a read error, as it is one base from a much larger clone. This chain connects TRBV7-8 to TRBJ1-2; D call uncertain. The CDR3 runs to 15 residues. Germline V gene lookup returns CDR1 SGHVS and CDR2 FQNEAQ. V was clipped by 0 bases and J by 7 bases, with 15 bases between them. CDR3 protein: CASSLAYDAPLGYTF. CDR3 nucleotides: TGTGCCAGCAGCTTAGCGTATGATGCCCCCCTTGGCTACACCTTC. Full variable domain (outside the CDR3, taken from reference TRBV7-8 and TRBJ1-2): GAGVSQSPRYKVAKRGQDVALRCDPISGHVSLFWYQQALGQGPEFLTYFQNEAQLDKSGLPSDRFFAERPEGSVSTLKIQRTQQEDSAVYLCASSLAYDAPLGYTFGSGTRLTVV.

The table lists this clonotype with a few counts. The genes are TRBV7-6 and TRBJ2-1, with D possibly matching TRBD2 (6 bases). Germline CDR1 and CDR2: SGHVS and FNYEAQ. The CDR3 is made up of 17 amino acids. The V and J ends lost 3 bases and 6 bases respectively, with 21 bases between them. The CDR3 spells CASSFRIGGSSGNEQFF. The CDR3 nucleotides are TGTGCCAGCAGCTTCCGGATAGGAGGGAGCAGTGGCAATGAGCAGTTCTTC.

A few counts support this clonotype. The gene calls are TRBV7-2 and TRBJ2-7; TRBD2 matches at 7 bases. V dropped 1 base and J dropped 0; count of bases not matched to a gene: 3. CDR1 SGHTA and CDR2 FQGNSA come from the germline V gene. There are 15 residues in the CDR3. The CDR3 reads CASSLEASGSYEQYF. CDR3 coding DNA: TGTGCCAGCAGCTTAGAGGCTAGCGGCTCCTACGAGCAGTACTTC.

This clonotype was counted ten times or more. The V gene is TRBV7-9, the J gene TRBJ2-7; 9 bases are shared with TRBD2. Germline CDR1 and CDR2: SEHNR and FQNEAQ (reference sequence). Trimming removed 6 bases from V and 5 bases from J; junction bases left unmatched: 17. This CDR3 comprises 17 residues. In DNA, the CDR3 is TGTGCCAGCAGTGGGACGGGGAGCTTAGCGGGAGATAACGAGCAGTACGTC. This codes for CASSGTGSLAGDNEQYV.

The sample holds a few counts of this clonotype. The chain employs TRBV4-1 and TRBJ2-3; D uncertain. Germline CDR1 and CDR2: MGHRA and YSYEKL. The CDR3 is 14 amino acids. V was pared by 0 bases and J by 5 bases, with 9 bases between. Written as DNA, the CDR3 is TGCGCCAGCAGCCAAGAGAGTGGCGGAGATACGCAGTATTTT. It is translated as CASSQESGGDTQYF.

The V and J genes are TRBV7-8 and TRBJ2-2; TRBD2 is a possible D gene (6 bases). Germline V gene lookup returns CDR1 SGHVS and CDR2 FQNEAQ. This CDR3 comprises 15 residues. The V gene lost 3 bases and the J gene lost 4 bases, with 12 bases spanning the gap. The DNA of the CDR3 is TGTGCCAGCAGCTTTGGGGGAGGCCCCACCGGGGAGCTGTTTTTT. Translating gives CASSFGGGPTGELFF. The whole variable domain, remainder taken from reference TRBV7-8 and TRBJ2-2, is GAGVSQSPRYKVAKRGQDVALRCDPISGHVSLFWYQQALGQGPEFLTYFQNEAQLDKSGLPSDRFFAERPEGSVSTLKIQRTQQEDSAVYLCASSFGGGPTGELFFGEGSRLTVL.

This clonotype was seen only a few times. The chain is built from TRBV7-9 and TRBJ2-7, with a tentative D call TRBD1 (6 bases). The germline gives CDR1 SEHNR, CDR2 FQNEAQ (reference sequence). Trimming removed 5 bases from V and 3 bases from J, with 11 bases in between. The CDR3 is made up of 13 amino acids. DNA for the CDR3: TGTGCCAGCAGCCGTACGGACAGCTACGAGCAGTACTTC. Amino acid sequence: CASSRTDSYEQYF.

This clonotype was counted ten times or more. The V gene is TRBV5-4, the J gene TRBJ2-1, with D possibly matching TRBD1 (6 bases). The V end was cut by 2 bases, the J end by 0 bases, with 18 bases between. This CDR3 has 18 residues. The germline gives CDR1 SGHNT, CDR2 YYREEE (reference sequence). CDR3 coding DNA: TGTGCCAGCAGCTTCATCGGAAGAACAGGGTCCTCCTACAATGAGCAGTTCTTC. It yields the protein CASSFIGRTGSSYNEQFF.